This T cell receptor beta chain emerged from a study of T cells in Graves' hyperthyroidism and ophthalmopathy. The TCR beta CDR3 regions underwent amplification using RNA transcripts as the source. The HTBI primer set was used in a first-round RT-PCR of the TCR CDR3. Each CDR3 protein gets one entry after TCRdb re-called the multiplex PCR reads with MiXCR. The sample holds approximately 300,000 distinct CDR3 sequences, roughly 19% seen once. This CDR3 has 18 amino acids. The trim removed 0 bases at V and 3 bases at J, leaving 11 bases unmatched. Germline CDR1 is LGHNA and CDR2 is YNFKEQ. Study outcomes and limitations: Stable hyperthyroidism was separated from ophthalmopathy by a model based on 13 V-J features. Most clonotypes expanded in the thyroid (above 0.001) were also present in blood.

The study left out patients who had uncontrolled infection, other autoimmune disease, pregnancy or lactation. Using about 10 ml of fresh peripheral blood, PBMCs were prepared. This clonotype occurred many times. Its antigen remains unknown. Sample: blood. The chain combines TRBV4-2 with TRBJ2-1; 7 positions agree with TRBD2. The source of this sequence is a man aged 45-65 years with Graves' ophthalmopathy. This CDR3 reads CASSQDQAREANYNEQFF. The CDR3 DNA follows: TGTGCCAGCAGCCAAGATCAGGCCCGGGAGGCCAACTACAATGAGCAGTTCTTC.